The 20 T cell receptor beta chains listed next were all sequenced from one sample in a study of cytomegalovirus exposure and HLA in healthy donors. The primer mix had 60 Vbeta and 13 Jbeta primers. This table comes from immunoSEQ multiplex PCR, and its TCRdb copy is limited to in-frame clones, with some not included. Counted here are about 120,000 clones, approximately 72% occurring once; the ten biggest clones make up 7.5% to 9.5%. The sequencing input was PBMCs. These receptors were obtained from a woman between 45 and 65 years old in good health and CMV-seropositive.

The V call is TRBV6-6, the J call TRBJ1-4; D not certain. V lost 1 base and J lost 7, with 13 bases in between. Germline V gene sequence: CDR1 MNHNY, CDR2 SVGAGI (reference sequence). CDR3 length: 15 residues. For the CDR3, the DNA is TGTGCCAGCAGTTACTTTCTTGCGAGGGCTGAAAAACTGTTTTTT. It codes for CASSYFLARAEKLFF.

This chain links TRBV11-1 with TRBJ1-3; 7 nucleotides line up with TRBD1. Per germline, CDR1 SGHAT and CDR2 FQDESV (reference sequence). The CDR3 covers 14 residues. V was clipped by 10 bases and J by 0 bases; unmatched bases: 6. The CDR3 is CATLDRSSGNTIYF. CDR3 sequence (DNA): TGTGCCACTTTGGACAGGAGCTCTGGAAACACCATATATTTT.

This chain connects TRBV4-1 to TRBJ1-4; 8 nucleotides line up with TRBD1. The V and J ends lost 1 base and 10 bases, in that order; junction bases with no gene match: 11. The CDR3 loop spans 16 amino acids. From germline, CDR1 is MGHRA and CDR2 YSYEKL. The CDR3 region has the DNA TGCGCCAGCAGCCAAGGATGGGCCAGGGGGCCTGGAAAACTGTTTTTT. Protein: CASSQGWARGPGKLFF.

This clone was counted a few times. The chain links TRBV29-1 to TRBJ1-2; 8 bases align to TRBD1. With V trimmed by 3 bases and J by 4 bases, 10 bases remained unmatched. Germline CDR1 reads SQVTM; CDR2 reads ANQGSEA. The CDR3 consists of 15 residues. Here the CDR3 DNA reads TGCAGCGTTGACCTGGTTCAGGGGGCGGGCTATGGCTACACCTTC. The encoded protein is CSVDLVQGAGYGYTF.

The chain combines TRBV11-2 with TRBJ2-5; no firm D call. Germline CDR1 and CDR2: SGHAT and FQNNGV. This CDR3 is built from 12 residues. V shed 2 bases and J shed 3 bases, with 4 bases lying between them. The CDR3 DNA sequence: TGTGCCAGCAGCTTAACAGAAGAGACCCAGTACTTC. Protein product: CASSLTEETQYF.

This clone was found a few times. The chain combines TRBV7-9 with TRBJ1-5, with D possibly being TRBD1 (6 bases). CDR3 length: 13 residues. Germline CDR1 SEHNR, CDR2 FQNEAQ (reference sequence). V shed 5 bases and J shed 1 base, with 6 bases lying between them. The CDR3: CASSQGSNQPQHF. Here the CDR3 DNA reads TGTGCCAGCAGCCAGGGGAGCAATCAGCCCCAGCATTTT.

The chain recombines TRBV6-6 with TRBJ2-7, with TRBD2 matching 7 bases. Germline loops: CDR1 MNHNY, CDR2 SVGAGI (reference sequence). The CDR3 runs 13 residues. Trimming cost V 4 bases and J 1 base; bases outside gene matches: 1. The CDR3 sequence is CASSLGGSYEQYF. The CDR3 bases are TGTGCCAGCAGTTTGGGAGGGTCCTACGAGCAGTACTTC.

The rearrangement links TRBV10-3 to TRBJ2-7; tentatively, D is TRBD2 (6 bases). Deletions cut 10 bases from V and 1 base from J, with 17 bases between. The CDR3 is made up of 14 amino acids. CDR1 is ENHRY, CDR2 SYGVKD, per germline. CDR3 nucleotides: TGTGCCACCCTCCCTAGCGACGAGTCCTACGAGCAGTACTTC. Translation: CATLPSDESYEQYF.

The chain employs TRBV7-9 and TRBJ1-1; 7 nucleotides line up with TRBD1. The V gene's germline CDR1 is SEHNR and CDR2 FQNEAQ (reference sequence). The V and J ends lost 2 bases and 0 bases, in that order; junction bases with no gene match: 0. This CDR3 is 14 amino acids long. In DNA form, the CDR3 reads TGTGCCAGCAGCTTAACAGGGGTGAACACTGAAGCTTTCTTT. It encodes CASSLTGVNTEAFF. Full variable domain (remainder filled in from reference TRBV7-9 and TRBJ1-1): DTGVSQNPRHKITKRGQNVTFRCDPISEHNRLYWYRQTLGQGPEFLTYFQNEAQLEKSRLLSDRFSAERPKGSFSTLEIQRTEQGDSAMYLCASSLTGVNTEAFFGQGTRLTVV.

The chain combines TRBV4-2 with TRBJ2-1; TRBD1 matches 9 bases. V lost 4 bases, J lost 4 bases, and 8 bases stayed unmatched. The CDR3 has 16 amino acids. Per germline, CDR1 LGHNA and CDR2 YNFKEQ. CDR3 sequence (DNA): TGTGCCAGCAGCCTTGAACAGGGGGCCTTGTACAATGAGCAGTTCTTC. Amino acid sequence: CASSLEQGALYNEQFF.

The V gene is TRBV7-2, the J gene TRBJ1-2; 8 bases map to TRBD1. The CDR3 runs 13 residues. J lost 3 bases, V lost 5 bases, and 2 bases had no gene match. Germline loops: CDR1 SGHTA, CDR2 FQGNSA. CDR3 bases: TGTGCCAGCAGCCTACAGGGGGACTATGGCTACACCTTC. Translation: CASSLQGDYGYTF. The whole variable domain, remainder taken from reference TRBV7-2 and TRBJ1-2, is GAGVSQSPSNKVTEKGKDVELRCDPISGHTALYWYRQSLGQGLEFLIYFQGNSAPDKSGLPSDRFSAERTGGSVSTLTIQRTQQEDSAVYLCASSLQGDYGYTFGSGTRLTVV.

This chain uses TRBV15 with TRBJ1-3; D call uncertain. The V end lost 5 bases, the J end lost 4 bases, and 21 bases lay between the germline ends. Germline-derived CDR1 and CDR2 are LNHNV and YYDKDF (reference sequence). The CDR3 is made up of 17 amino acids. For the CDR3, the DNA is TGTGCCACCAGCTCGAGTGAGGCGGACTATAGGGGAAACACCATATATTTT. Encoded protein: CATSSSEADYRGNTIYF. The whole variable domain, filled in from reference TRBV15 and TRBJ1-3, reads DAMVIQNPRYQVTQFGKPVTLSCSQTLNHNVMYWYQQKSSQAPKLLFHYYDKDFNNEADTPDNFQSRRPNTSFCFLDIRSPGLGDTAMYLCATSSSEADYRGNTIYFGEGSWLTVV.

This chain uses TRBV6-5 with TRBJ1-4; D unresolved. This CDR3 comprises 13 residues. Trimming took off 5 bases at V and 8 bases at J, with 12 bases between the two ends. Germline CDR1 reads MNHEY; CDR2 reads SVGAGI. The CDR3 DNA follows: TGTGCCAGCAGTCCCCCCCTCGGGGAAAAACTGTTTTTT. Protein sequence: CASSPPLGEKLFF.

CDR3 bases: TGTGCCATCAGCCCGGGGACAGGGGATCAGCCCCAGCATTTT. Protein sequence: CAISPGTGDQPQHF. The rearrangement links TRBV10-3 to TRBJ1-5; 10 positions match TRBD1. The CDR3 is 14 residues long. V was clipped by 6 bases and J by 5 bases; unmatched bases: 4. CDR1 and CDR2 (germline): ENHRY, SYGVKD.

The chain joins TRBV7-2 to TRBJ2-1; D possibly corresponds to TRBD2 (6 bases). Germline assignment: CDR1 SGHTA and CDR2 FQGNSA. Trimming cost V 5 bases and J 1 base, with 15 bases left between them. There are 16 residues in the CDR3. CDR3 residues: CASSPRRAGSYNEQFF. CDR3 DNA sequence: TGTGCCAGCAGCCCAAGGAGGGCGGGGTCCTACAATGAGCAGTTCTTC. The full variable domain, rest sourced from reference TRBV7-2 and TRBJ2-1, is GAGVSQSPSNKVTEKGKDVELRCDPISGHTALYWYRQSLGQGLEFLIYFQGNSAPDKSGLPSDRFSAERTGGSVSTLTIQRTQQEDSAVYLCASSPRRAGSYNEQFFGPGTRLTVL.

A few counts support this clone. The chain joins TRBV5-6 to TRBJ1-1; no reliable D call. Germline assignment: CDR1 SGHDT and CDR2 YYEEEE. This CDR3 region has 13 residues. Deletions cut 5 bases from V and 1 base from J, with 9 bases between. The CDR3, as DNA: TGTGCCAGCAGTCTACGGTGGAACACTGAAGCTTTCTTT. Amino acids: CASSLRWNTEAFF.

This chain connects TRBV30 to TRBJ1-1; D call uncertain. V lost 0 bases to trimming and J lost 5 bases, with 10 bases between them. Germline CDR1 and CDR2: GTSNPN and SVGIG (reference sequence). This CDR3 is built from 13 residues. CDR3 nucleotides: TGTGCCTGGAGTGTAGGAGGGAGAACTGAAGCTTTCTTT. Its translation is CAWSVGGRTEAFF.

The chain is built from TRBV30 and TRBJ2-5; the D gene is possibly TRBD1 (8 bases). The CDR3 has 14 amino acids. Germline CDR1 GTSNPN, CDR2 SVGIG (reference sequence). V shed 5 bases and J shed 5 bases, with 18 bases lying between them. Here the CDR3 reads CAWGPTGGGETQYF. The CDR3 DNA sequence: TGTGCCTGGGGACCCACAGGGGGAGGGGAGACCCAGTACTTC.

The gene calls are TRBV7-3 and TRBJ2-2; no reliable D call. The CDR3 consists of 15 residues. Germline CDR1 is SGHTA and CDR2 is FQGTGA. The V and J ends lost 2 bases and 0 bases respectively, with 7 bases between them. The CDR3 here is CASSLARTNTGELFF. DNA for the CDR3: TGTGCCAGCAGCTTAGCTAGGACGAACACCGGGGAGCTGTTTTTT.

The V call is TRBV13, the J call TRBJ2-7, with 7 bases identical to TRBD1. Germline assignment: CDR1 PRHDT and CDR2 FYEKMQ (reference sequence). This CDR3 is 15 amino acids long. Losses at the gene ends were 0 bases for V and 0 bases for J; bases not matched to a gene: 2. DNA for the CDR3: TGTGCCAGCAGCTTAGGACAGGGGCCCTCCTACGAGCAGTACTTC. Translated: CASSLGQGPSYEQYF.